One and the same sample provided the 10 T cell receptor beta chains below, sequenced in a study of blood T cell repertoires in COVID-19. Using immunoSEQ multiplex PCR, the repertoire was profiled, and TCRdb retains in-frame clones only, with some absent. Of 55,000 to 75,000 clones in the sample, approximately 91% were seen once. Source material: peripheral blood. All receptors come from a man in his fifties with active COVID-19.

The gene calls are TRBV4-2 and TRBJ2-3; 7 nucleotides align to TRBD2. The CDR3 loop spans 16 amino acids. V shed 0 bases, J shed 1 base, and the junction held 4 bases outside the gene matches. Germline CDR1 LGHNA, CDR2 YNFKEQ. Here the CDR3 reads CASSQDQSGGTDTQYF. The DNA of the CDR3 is TGTGCCAGCAGCCAAGATCAGAGCGGGGGCACAGATACGCAGTATTTT.

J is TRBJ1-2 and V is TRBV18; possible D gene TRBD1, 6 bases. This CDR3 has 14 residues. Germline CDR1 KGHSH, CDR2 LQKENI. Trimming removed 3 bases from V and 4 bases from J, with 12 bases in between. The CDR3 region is CASSPPDRVYGYTF. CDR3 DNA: TGTGCCAGCTCACCCCCGGACAGAGTCTATGGCTACACCTTC.

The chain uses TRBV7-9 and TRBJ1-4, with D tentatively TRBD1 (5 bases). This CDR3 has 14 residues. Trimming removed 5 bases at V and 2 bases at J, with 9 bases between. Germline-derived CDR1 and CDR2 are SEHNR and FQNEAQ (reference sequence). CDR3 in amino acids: CASSPGLTNEKLFF. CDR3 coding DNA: TGTGCCAGCAGCCCAGGGCTCACTAATGAAAAACTGTTTTTT.

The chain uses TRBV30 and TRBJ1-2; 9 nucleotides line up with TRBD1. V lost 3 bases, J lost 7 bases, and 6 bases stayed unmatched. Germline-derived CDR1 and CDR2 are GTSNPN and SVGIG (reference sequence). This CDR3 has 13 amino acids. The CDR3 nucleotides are TGTGCCTGGAGCACAGGGGGCTGGGGTGGCTACACCTTC. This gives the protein CAWSTGGWGGYTF.

The DNA of the CDR3 is TGTGCCACCTTAGGGGGAGAAGCTTTCTTT. As protein: CATLGGEAFF. The genes are TRBV19 and TRBJ1-1; D perhaps matches TRBD1 (6 bases). CDR3 length: 10 amino acids. Trimming cost V 10 bases and J 8 bases, with 11 bases left between them. Germline V lookup: CDR1 LNHDA, CDR2 SQIVND (reference sequence).

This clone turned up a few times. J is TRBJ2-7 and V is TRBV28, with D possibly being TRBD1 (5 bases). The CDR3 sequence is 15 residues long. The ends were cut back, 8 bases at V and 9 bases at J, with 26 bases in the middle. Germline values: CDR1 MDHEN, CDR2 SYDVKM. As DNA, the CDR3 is TGTGCCAGCCACAATACAGGCCACCTACGAGCATCGCAGTACTTC. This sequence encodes CASHNTGHLRASQYF. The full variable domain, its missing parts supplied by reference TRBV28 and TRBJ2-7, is DVKVTQSSRYLVKRTGEKVFLECVQDMDHENMFWYRQDPGLGLRLIYFSYDVKMKEKGDIPEGYSVSREKKERFSLILESASTNQTSMYLCASHNTGHLRASQYFGPGTRLTVT.

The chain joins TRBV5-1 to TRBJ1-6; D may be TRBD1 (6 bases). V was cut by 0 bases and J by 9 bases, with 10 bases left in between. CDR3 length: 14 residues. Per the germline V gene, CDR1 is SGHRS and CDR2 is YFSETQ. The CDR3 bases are TGCGCCAGCAGCTTGGCTCAGGGGTCTTCACCCCTCCACTTT. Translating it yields CASSLAQGSSPLHF.

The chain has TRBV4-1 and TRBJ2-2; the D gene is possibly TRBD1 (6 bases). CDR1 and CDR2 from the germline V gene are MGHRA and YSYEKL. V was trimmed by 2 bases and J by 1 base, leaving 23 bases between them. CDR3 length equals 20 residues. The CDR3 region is CASSQYVQVVKTGNTGELFF. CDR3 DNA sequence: TGCGCCAGCAGCCAATACGTTCAGGTGGTTAAGACAGGGAACACCGGGGAGCTGTTTTTT.

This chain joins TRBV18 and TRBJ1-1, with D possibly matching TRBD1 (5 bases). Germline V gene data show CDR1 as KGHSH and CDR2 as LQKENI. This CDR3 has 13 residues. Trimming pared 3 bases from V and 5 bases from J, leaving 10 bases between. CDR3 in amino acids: CASSPAGVTEAFF. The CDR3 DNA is TGTGCCAGCTCACCGGCGGGGGTAACTGAAGCTTTCTTT.

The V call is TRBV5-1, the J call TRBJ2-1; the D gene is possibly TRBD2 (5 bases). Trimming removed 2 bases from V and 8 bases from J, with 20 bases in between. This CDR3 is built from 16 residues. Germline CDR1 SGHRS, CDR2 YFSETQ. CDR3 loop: CASSFRGLSSRDEQFF. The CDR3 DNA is TGCGCCAGCAGCTTTCGCGGGCTAAGTTCCCGGGATGAGCAGTTCTTC.